Each of the 6 T cell receptor beta chains below was sequenced from the same sample in a study of human T cells and chemical hapten exposure. Time point given: patch test 2, 6 weeks after DPC sensitization. Stated treatment: therapeutic diphenylcyclopropenone sensitization with weekly scalp DPC. Each CDR3 protein is one row after TCRdb ran MiXCR on the RACE reads. There are tens of thousands of distinct CDR3 sequences in the sample; approximately 10% occur only once, and 2.2% lies in the top ten. The sample in question was whole blood, obtained in connection with sensitization to the hapten diphenylcyclopropenone (DPC). These receptors were collected from a man aged 40-49 years with alopecia areata. Some clones in this sample may be carry-over from other donors' samples.

The rearrangement uses TRBV12-3 or TRBV12-4 and TRBJ2-2; 7 positions match TRBD2. With V trimmed by 1 base and J by 4 bases, 9 bases remained unmatched. The CDR3 length is 17 residues. The DNA for the CDR3 is TGTGCCAGCAGTTTAGAGTTGGGGGGGATCGGCACCGGGGAGCTGTTTTTT. It yields the protein CASSLELGGIGTGELFF.

The sample holds a few counts of this clonotype. This chain uses TRBV30 with TRBJ2-3; TRBD2 aligns across 8 bases. The V gene's germline CDR1 is GTSNPN and CDR2 SVGIG (reference sequence). V lost 3 bases to trimming and J lost 4 bases; unmatched junction nucleotides: 9. This CDR3 contains 15 residues. Here the CDR3 reads CAWSLGAGASDTQYF. In DNA form, the CDR3 reads TGTGCCTGGAGCTTGGGAGCGGGAGCCTCAGATACGCAGTATTTT.

This chain links TRBV24-1 with TRBJ2-7, with unresolved D. This CDR3 has 15 residues. With 2 bases removed from V and 3 bases from J, the gap between germline ends came to 13 bases. Per the germline V gene, CDR1 is KGHDR and CDR2 is SFDVKD. The CDR3 nucleotides read TGTGCCACCAGTGATTGGAGAATCCCTCTCTACGAGCAGTACGTC. This encodes CATSDWRIPLYEQYV.

The V gene is TRBV18, the J gene TRBJ2-4; 9 nucleotides align to TRBD1. Germline CDR1 reads KGHSH; CDR2 reads LQKENI. The J segment lost 0 bases and the V segment lost 1 base, leaving 10 bases of the junction unmatched. The CDR3 runs to 19 residues. This CDR3 is CASSPRTGTGMVAKNIQYF. The CDR3 bases are TGTGCCAGCTCACCACGGACAGGGACAGGGATGGTAGCCAAAAACATTCAGTACTTC.

This clonotype appeared a few times. The CDR3 DNA reads TGTGCCTGGAGTCCGGGTGGGATGAACACTGAAGCTTTCTTT. This sequence encodes CAWSPGGMNTEAFF. J is TRBJ1-1 and V is TRBV30; D is ambiguous. V shed 2 bases and J shed 0 bases, with 10 bases lying between them. Germline V gives CDR1 GTSNPN, CDR2 SVGIG (reference sequence). This CDR3 has 14 residues.

This clonotype was observed at least ten times. The gene calls are TRBV3-1 and TRBJ1-1, with D unclear. This CDR3 comprises 14 residues. CDR1 LGHDT and CDR2 YNNKEL come from the germline V gene (reference sequence). Trimming took off 4 bases at V and 3 bases at J, with 12 bases between the two ends. CDR3 bases: TGTGCCAGCAGCCCATCCCCCGGGGACACTGAAGCTTTCTTT. Amino acids: CASSPSPGDTEAFF.